This TCR beta chain is drawn from a study of shared clonotypes between healthy human individuals. About the study: Each donor contributed plates that comprised three CD4 naive, three CD4 memory, two CD8 naive and one CD8 memory. General study findings and limits: Represented genetic and exposure-history diversity was restricted by having few donors. Some clonotypes were shared by all four sorted-subset donors, while others were not shared. The non-shared ones had lower generation probabilities than the shared ones.

Original processing methods: For the immunoSEQ data, sequences were junction-only without quality scores, so filtering differed. TCRdb's table, derived via immunoSEQ multiplex PCR, lists solely in-frame clones and lacks some. The DNA gave D and trimming, while V, J and clone size come from that table. The sample gives roughly 890,000 clones, 80% to 95% of which show up once; around 24% is in the top ten. Remarks on this clone: What it binds is unknown.

The naive CD8 fraction comprised CD45RO-negative cells positively selected for CCR7 and excluded terminally differentiated effector memory CD45RA+ cells. Germline V lookup: CDR1 MNHEY, CDR2 SMNVEV (reference sequence). Trimming stripped 2 bases from V and 0 bases from J, with 8 bases between. The CDR3 totals 15 residues. Sequencing was carried out using naive CD8+ T cells sorted from blood. The chain recombines TRBV27 with TRBJ2-1; D assignment may be TRBD1 or TRBD2 (5 bases each). The sequence was collected from a man between 25 and 39 years old in good health. The CDR3 is CASSLKGSSYNEQFF. The CDR3, as DNA: TGTGCCAGCAGTTTAAAGGGGAGCTCCTACAATGAGCAGTTCTTC.